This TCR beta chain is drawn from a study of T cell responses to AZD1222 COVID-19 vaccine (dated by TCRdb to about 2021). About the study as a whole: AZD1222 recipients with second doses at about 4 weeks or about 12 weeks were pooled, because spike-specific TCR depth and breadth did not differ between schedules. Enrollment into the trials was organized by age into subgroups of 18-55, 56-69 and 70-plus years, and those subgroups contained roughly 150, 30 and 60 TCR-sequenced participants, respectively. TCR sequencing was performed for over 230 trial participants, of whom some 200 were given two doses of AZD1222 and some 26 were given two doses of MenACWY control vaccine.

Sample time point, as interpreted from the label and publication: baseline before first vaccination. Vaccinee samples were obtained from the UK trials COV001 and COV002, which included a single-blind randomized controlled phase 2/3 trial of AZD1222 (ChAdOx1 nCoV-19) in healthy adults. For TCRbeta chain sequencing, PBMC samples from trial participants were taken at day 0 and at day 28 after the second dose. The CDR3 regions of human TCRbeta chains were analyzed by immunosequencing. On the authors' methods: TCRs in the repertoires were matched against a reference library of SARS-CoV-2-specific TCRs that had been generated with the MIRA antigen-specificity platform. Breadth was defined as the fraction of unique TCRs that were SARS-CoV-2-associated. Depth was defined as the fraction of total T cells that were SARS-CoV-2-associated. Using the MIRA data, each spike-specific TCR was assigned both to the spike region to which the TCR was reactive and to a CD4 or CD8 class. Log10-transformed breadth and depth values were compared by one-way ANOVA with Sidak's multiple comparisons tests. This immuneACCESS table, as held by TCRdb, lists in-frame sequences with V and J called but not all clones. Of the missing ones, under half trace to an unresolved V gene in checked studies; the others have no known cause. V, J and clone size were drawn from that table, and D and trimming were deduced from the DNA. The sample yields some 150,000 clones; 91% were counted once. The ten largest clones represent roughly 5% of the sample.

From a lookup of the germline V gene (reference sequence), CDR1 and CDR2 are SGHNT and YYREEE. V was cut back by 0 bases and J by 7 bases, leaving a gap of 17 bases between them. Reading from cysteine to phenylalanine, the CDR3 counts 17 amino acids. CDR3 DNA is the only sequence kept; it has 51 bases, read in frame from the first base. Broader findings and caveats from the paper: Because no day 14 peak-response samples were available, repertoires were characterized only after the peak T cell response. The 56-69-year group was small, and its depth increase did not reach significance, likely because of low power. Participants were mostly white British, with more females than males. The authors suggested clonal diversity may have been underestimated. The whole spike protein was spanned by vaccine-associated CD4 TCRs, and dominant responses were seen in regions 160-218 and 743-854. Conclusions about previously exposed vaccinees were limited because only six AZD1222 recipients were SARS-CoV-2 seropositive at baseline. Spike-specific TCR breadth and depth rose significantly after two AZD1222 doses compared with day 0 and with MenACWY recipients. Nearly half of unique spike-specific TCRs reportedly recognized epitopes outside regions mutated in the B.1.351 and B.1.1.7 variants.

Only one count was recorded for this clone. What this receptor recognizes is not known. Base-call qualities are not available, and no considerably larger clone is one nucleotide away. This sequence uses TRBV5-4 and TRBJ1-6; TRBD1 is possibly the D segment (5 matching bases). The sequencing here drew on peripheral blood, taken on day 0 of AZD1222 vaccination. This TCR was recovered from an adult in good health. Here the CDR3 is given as CASSLVFGGGSNSPLHF. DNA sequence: TGTGCCAGCAGCTTGGTATTCGGGGGAGGAAGCAATTCACCCCTCCACTTT.